The 13 T cell receptor beta chains below all came from one sample that was sequenced in a study of shared clonotypes between healthy human individuals. Method: immunoSEQ multiplex PCR; TCRdb's copy keeps in-frame clones and lacks some. The data show some 1,600,000 clones, with 98% seen just once and roughly 0.45% held by the top ten. The sample taken for sequencing was naive CD4+ T cells sorted from blood. Noted subset: CD45RA+ positively selected. The origin of the receptors is a man aged 25 to 45 in good health.

The J gene is TRBJ1-1, the V gene TRBV19; D is ambiguous. V was cut by 4 bases and J by 4 bases, with 13 bases left in between. The length of the CDR3 is 14 residues. Per the germline V gene, CDR1 is LNHDA and CDR2 is SQIVND (reference sequence). The CDR3 sequence is CASSTPRQRTEAFF. The CDR3 bases are TGTGCCAGTAGTACACCCCGGCAACGCACTGAAGCTTTCTTT.

CDR3 in amino acids: CASSSTGRWNNQPQHF. CDR3 nucleotides: TGTGCCAGCAGCTCGACAGGGAGGTGGAACAATCAGCCCCAGCATTTT. J is TRBJ1-5 and V is TRBV7-8, with 7 nucleotides matching TRBD1. Germline-derived CDR1 and CDR2 are SGHVS and FQNEAQ. The V gene end was trimmed by 4 bases and the J gene end by 3 bases; junction bases not matched to a gene: 9. CDR3 length: 16 residues.

V gene TRBV29-1 combines with J gene TRBJ1-2; TRBD1 aligns across 7 bases. Losses at the gene ends were 3 bases for V and 3 bases for J; bases not matched to a gene: 7. Per germline, CDR1 SQVTM and CDR2 ANQGSEA. The CDR3 has 14 amino acids. CDR3: CSVEGTGEDYGYTF. DNA for the CDR3: TGCAGCGTTGAGGGAACAGGGGAGGACTATGGCTACACCTTC. Variable domain in full (rest from reference TRBV29-1 and TRBJ1-2): SAVISQKPSRDICQRGTSLTIQCQVDSQVTMMFWYRQQPGQSLTLIATANQGSEATYESGFVIDKFPISRPNLTFSTLTVSNMSPEDSSIYLCSVEGTGEDYGYTFGSGTRLTVV.

Points on this clone: Other nucleotide sequences from this sample produce the same CDR3. This rearrangement joins TRBV9 to TRBJ1-1; D perhaps matches TRBD1 (5 bases). Germline V lookup: CDR1 SGDLS, CDR2 YYNGEE. CDR3 size: 13 residues. Trimming removed 2 bases from V and 1 base from J, with 6 bases in between. The CDR3 nucleotides read TGTGCCAGCAGCGTTAGGGGGAACACTGAAGCTTTCTTT. It encodes CASSVRGNTEAFF.

This clone has just one count. The CDR3 nucleotides are TGTGCCAGTAGTATGGGTGGATCTGGGGCCAACGTCCTGACTTTC. Encoded protein: CASSMGGSGANVLTF. The chain couples TRBV19 to TRBJ2-6; D is unresolved. V was shortened by 3 bases and J by 1 base, with 7 bases between the two germline ends. There are 15 residues in the CDR3. The V gene's germline CDR1 is LNHDA and CDR2 SQIVND (reference sequence).

The chain employs TRBV28 and TRBJ1-1; weak D call: TRBD1 (6 bases). Trimming left V 1 base short and J 6 bases short, with 12 bases between. CDR1 is MDHEN, CDR2 SYDVKM, per germline. The CDR3 length is 14 residues. The DNA for the CDR3 is TGTGCCAGCAGTTTATTAGGGGGTTTCGCTGAAGCTTTCTTT. It yields the protein CASSLLGGFAEAFF. Looking up the rest from reference TRBV28 and TRBJ1-1 gives the full variable domain: DVKVTQSSRYLVKRTGEKVFLECVQDMDHENMFWYRQDPGLGLRLIYFSYDVKMKEKGDIPEGYSVSREKKERFSLILESASTNQTSMYLCASSLLGGFAEAFFGQGTRLTVV.

On this clone itself: A read error is possible here, since a much larger clone lies one base away. The chain carries TRBV6-6 and TRBJ1-1, with no clear D. CDR3 length: 11 residues. Germline V CDR1 and CDR2: MNHNY, SVGAGI (reference sequence). Trimming pared 5 bases from V and 0 bases from J, leaving 1 base between. The CDR3 is CASSMNTEAFF. The CDR3 DNA follows: TGTGCCAGCAGTATGAACACTGAAGCTTTCTTT.

Only one count was recorded for this clone. The gene calls are TRBV28 and TRBJ2-2, with D possibly matching TRBD2 (6 bases). Germline CDR1 is MDHEN and CDR2 is SYDVKM. The CDR3 has 16 amino acids. V was shortened by 2 bases and J by 0 bases, with 10 bases between the two germline ends. The CDR3 here is CASSLGGSANTGELFF. The CDR3 DNA follows: TGTGCCAGCAGTTTAGGGGGGTCGGCGAACACCGGGGAGCTGTTTTTT.

The J gene is TRBJ2-3, the V gene TRBV5-1; TRBD1 matches 11 bases. The germline V gene has CDR1 SGHRS and CDR2 YFSETQ. V trimming: 3 bases; J trimming: 2 bases; junction bases outside the gene matches: 5. This CDR3 spans 16 amino acids. The CDR3: CASSSGQGGNTDTQYF. The CDR3 bases are TGCGCCAGCAGCTCGGGACAGGGGGGTAACACAGATACGCAGTATTTT.

The genes are TRBV11-2 and TRBJ1-4; maybe TRBD1 (5 bases). Germline lookup yields CDR1 SGHAT and CDR2 FQNNGV. There are 16 residues in the CDR3. Trimming cost V 2 bases and J 13 bases, with 23 bases left between them. The CDR3 sequence: CASSLTNPRDGFRLFF. For the CDR3, the DNA is TGTGCCAGCAGCTTAACTAACCCCCGGGACGGATTCAGACTGTTTTTT.

The chain uses TRBV10-1 and TRBJ2-7, with D possibly TRBD1 on 5 matching bases. CDR1 and CDR2 from the germline V gene are WNHNN and SYGVQD (reference sequence). The CDR3 is 15 amino acids. Trimming left V 0 bases short and J 5 bases short, with 14 bases between. CDR3 coding DNA: TGCGCCAGCAGTGAGTCGAGCCGGACACTAAACGAGCAGTACTTC. It encodes CASSESSRTLNEQYF.

This chain joins TRBV7-3 and TRBJ2-1, with TRBD2 matching over 12 bases. The length of the CDR3 is 16 residues. Germline assignment: CDR1 SGHTA and CDR2 FQGTGA. J gave up 9 bases and V 1 base, and 7 bases lay outside the gene matches. This CDR3 reads CASSLMTSGRRGEQFF. In DNA form, the CDR3 reads TGTGCCAGCAGCTTAATGACTAGCGGGAGACGGGGTGAGCAGTTCTTC. Filled out from reference TRBV7-3 and TRBJ2-1, the complete variable domain reads GAGVSQTPSNKVTEKGKYVELRCDPISGHTALYWYRQSLGQGPEFLIYFQGTGAADDSGLPNDRFFAVRPEGSVSTLKIQRTERGDSAVYLCASSLMTSGRRGEQFFGPGTRLTVL.

The rearrangement joins TRBV25-1 to TRBJ2-7; D not certain. CDR1 and CDR2 (germline): MGHDK, SYGVNS. This CDR3 is built from 15 residues. V dropped 3 bases and J dropped 3 bases, with 15 bases sitting between them. CDR3 sequence: CASSDVGGFNYEQYF. Written as DNA, the CDR3 is TGTGCCAGCAGTGATGTAGGCGGATTCAACTACGAGCAGTACTTC.